The entry that follows covers one T cell receptor beta chain sequence. Its matching antigen is unknown. This CDR3 spans 16 amino acids. The ends lost 4 bases at V and 3 bases at J; junction bases unmatched: 12. Germline V gives CDR1 DFQATT, CDR2 SNEGSKA (reference sequence). The sample originates from a study of blood T cells in healthy people across ages. The study's findings and limits: The unsorted PBMCs prevented any conclusive comparison of naive versus antigen-experienced cells. Comparison with aged donors showed that long-lived donors had more naive CD4+ cells and higher diversity. The study regarded diversity estimates from one million T cells as underestimates.

A second roughly 6 to 12 cycle PCR used barcoded and J-beta primers. Each sample yielded at least 3 million CDR3-containing paired-end reads. MiXCR, run by TCRdb on the 5' RACE reads, gives a single entry per CDR3 protein. The data hold 1.6 million or so distinct CDR3 sequences, with about 35% observed a single time. The rearrangement uses TRBV20-1 and TRBJ2-3, with 8 bases that match TRBD2. The sample was blood. The clonotype was recovered from a woman between 25 and 40 years old in good health. The CDR3 region is CSATGAGEGGTDTQYF. The CDR3 coding sequence is TGCAGTGCTACGGGAGCGGGGGAAGGAGGGACAGATACGCAGTATTTT.